These 32 T cell receptor beta chains were sequenced from one sample in a study of cytomegalovirus exposure and HLA in healthy donors. Measured with immunoSEQ multiplex PCR; TCRdb has only the in-frame clones, and not every one. This sample has some 290,000 clones, with approximately 88% found just once. Input material: PBMCs. The receptors derive from a man aged 30 to 39 in good health and CMV-seronegative.

The chain recombines TRBV10-2 with TRBJ2-1, with TRBD2 matching 8 bases. Germline V lookup: CDR1 WSHSY, CDR2 SAAADI. The CDR3 covers 14 residues. Trimming removed 4 bases from V and 4 bases from J; junction bases left unmatched: 3. As DNA, the CDR3 is TGCGCCAGCAGTGCTAGCGGGCATTACAATGAGCAGTTCTTC. Protein product: CASSASGHYNEQFF.

This chain uses TRBV7-9 with TRBJ1-2, with a tentative D call TRBD1 (5 bases). From germline, CDR1 is SEHNR and CDR2 FQNEAQ (reference sequence). Trimming removed 4 bases at V and 5 bases at J, with 11 bases between. The CDR3 runs to 13 residues. CDR3 sequence (DNA): TGTGCCAGCAGCTCAGACCGACAGTATGGCTACACCTTC. It yields the protein CASSSDRQYGYTF. The variable domain in full, with the rest retrieved from reference TRBV7-9 and TRBJ1-2, is DTGVSQNPRHKITKRGQNVTFRCDPISEHNRLYWYRQTLGQGPEFLTYFQNEAQLEKSRLLSDRFSAERPKGSFSTLEIQRTEQGDSAMYLCASSSDRQYGYTFGSGTRLTVV.

V usage is TRBV5-4 and J usage is TRBJ2-5, with D possibly matching TRBD1 (5 bases). The CDR3 has 14 residues. The V end lost 0 bases, the J end lost 0 bases, and 6 bases lay between the germline ends. Germline values: CDR1 SGHNT, CDR2 YYREEE (reference sequence). The CDR3 sequence is CASSLVGDQETQYF. The DNA of the CDR3 is TGTGCCAGCAGCTTGGTAGGGGACCAAGAGACCCAGTACTTC.

V gene TRBV5-4 combines with J gene TRBJ2-7; D may be TRBD1 (5 bases). CDR1 is SGHNT and CDR2 is YYREEE in the germline V gene (reference sequence). With 2 bases removed from V and 2 bases from J, the gap between germline ends came to 8 bases. The CDR3 loop spans 13 amino acids. The chain's CDR3 is CASSFGRAYEQYF. In nucleotides, the CDR3 is TGTGCCAGCAGCTTCGGCAGGGCCTACGAGCAGTACTTC.

In this sample, this clone turned up once. The chain joins TRBV11-2 to TRBJ2-1; 11 nucleotides line up with TRBD2. Germline CDR1 is SGHAT and CDR2 is FQNNGV. J was trimmed by 7 bases and V by 5 bases; bases with no gene match: 10. This CDR3 region has 16 residues. CDR3 sequence (DNA): TGTGCCAGCAGCACGAGTAAGACTAGCGGGGCGAATGAGCAGTTCTTC. Translated, it gives CASSTSKTSGANEQFF.

This chain links TRBV5-1 with TRBJ2-2; 11 nucleotides agree with TRBD1. CDR3 length: 17 amino acids. Germline V gene sequence: CDR1 SGHRS, CDR2 YFSETQ. V was pared by 5 bases and J by 0 bases, with 6 bases of the junction left unmatched. The CDR3 loop is CASRKDRGQSNTGELFF. Written as DNA, the CDR3 is TGCGCCAGCAGGAAGGACAGGGGGCAATCGAACACCGGGGAGCTGTTTTTT.

The chain couples TRBV5-1 to TRBJ2-2; maybe TRBD2 (6 bases). This CDR3 spans 15 amino acids. V was trimmed by 0 bases and J by 3 bases, leaving 9 bases between them. CDR1 and CDR2 from the germline V gene are SGHRS and YFSETQ. CDR3 sequence reads: CASSLGSGYTGELFF. Here the CDR3 DNA reads TGCGCCAGCAGCTTGGGTAGCGGATACACCGGGGAGCTGTTTTTT.

The rearrangement links TRBV2 to TRBJ2-7; maybe TRBD1 (6 bases). V was shortened by 4 bases and J by 1 base, with 14 bases between the two germline ends. Germline values: CDR1 SNHLY, CDR2 FYNNEI. The CDR3 runs 15 residues. The CDR3 protein is CASSVTGFGSYEQYF. DNA of the CDR3: TGTGCCAGCAGTGTGACAGGTTTTGGGTCCTACGAGCAGTACTTC.

V gene TRBV5-1 combines with J gene TRBJ2-5; possibly TRBD1 for D (6 bases). The CDR3 consists of 14 residues. CDR1 is SGHRS, CDR2 YFSETQ, per germline. The V gene lost 2 bases and the J gene lost 1 base, with 9 bases spanning the gap. The CDR3 DNA sequence: TGCGCCAGCAGCTTTACAGGGACCCAAGAGACCCAGTACTTC. It is translated as CASSFTGTQETQYF.

V gene TRBV4-1 combines with J gene TRBJ1-1; D perhaps matches TRBD1 (6 bases). V was shortened by 0 bases and J by 6 bases, with 8 bases between the two germline ends. CDR3 length equals 13 residues. The germline gives CDR1 MGHRA, CDR2 YSYEKL. This chain's CDR3 is CASSQDKGAEAFF. The CDR3 nucleotides are TGCGCCAGCAGCCAAGATAAGGGGGCTGAAGCTTTCTTT.

CDR3 in amino acids: CASSQEGTGRYEQYF. The DNA for the CDR3 is TGTGCCAGCAGCCAAGAAGGGACAGGGAGGTACGAGCAGTACTTC. The chain couples TRBV4-2 to TRBJ2-7; 9 bases fit TRBD1. CDR1 LGHNA and CDR2 YNFKEQ come from the germline V gene. CDR3 length: 15 amino acids. The V and J ends lost 0 bases and 4 bases, in that order; junction bases with no gene match: 4.

V usage is TRBV4-3 and J usage is TRBJ2-3; TRBD1 matches at 8 bases. Germline-derived CDR1 and CDR2 are LGHNA and YSLEER. J was trimmed by 3 bases and V by 6 bases; bases with no gene match: 8. The CDR3 consists of 15 residues. The CDR3 spells CASSFGQGNTDTQYF. In DNA form, the CDR3 reads TGCGCCAGCAGTTTCGGACAGGGTAATACAGATACGCAGTATTTT.

This clone was recorded only once. The chain is built from TRBV5-4 and TRBJ2-5; 7 bases are a match to TRBD1. CDR1 is SGHNT, CDR2 YYREEE, per germline (reference sequence). J lost 0 bases, V lost 4 bases, and 6 bases had no gene match. The CDR3 has 15 residues. The CDR3 here is CASSRKDRDQETQYF. The CDR3 DNA reads TGTGCCAGCAGCCGTAAAGACAGGGACCAAGAGACCCAGTACTTC.

This clone was observed a single time. The gene calls are TRBV6-5 and TRBJ1-5; 7 bases agree with TRBD1. V shed 4 bases and J 0 bases; nucleotides not matched to a gene: 6. The CDR3 runs to 16 residues. Germline CDR1 reads MNHEY; CDR2 reads SVGAGI. The CDR3 here is CASSSHSGGSNQPQHF. CDR3 in DNA: TGTGCCAGCAGTTCCCACTCAGGGGGTAGCAATCAGCCCCAGCATTTT.

Written as DNA, the CDR3 is TGTGCCAGCAGCCAACCGGGACAGGCGTCGGGGCAGTTCTTC. It translates to CASSQPGQASGQFF. The chain carries TRBV7-6 and TRBJ2-1, with 8 bases fitting TRBD1. Trimming cost V 5 bases and J 12 bases; bases outside gene matches: 12. This CDR3 spans 14 amino acids. The germline V gene has CDR1 SGHVS and CDR2 FNYEAQ.

This chain uses TRBV9 with TRBJ2-3, with 7 bases lining up with TRBD2. This CDR3 has 16 residues. Germline-derived CDR1 and CDR2 are SGDLS and YYNGEE. V shed 4 bases and J 0 bases; nucleotides not matched to a gene: 8. The CDR3 sequence: CASSLEGTISTDTQYF. The DNA for the CDR3 is TGTGCCAGCAGCCTGGAGGGGACTATCAGCACAGATACGCAGTATTTT.

In its sample, this clone was seen a few times. The rearrangement uses TRBV6-4 and TRBJ2-1; TRBD2 agrees at 7 bases. The CDR3 contains 14 residues. The V gene's germline CDR1 is MRHNA and CDR2 SNTAGT. The V segment lost 5 bases and the J segment 0 bases; nucleotides outside the gene matches: 1. The CDR3 reads CASSRGDSYNEQFF. DNA for the CDR3: TGTGCCAGCAGTCGGGGGGACTCCTACAATGAGCAGTTCTTC.

The V gene is TRBV6-1, the J gene TRBJ2-7; 8 nucleotides line up with TRBD1. V shed 1 base, J shed 0 bases, and the junction held 2 bases outside the gene matches. The CDR3 has 15 residues. Germline V gives CDR1 MNHNS, CDR2 SASEGT. The CDR3 reads CASSEGTGGSYEQYF. DNA of the CDR3: TGTGCCAGCAGTGAAGGCACAGGGGGCTCCTACGAGCAGTACTTC.

This rearrangement joins TRBV5-1 to TRBJ2-1; 9 nucleotides align to TRBD1. V lost 0 bases to trimming and J lost 4 bases; unmatched junction nucleotides: 2. The CDR3 is 15 amino acids. The germline gives CDR1 SGHRS, CDR2 YFSETQ. The chain's CDR3 is CASSLGQGDYNEQFF. DNA for the CDR3: TGCGCCAGCAGCTTGGGACAGGGGGATTACAATGAGCAGTTCTTC.

This chain connects TRBV5-6 to TRBJ2-7; the D gene is possibly TRBD2 (6 bases). CDR3 length: 13 amino acids. Trimming left V 5 bases short and J 3 bases short, with 12 bases between. Germline values: CDR1 SGHDT, CDR2 YYEEEE. CDR3 sequence: CASRSGTFYEQYF. The CDR3 DNA follows: TGTGCCAGCAGGTCGGGGACTTTCTACGAGCAGTACTTC.

This chain connects TRBV7-2 to TRBJ1-1; tentatively, D is TRBD1 (6 bases). V was clipped by 8 bases and J by 10 bases, with 14 bases between them. The CDR3 totals 11 residues. Germline V gene lookup returns CDR1 SGHTA and CDR2 FQGNSA. The CDR3 DNA is TGTGCCAGCCCCGTGACAGGAGTAGCTTTCTTT. This gives the protein CASPVTGVAFF.

The rearrangement links TRBV18 to TRBJ1-2, with TRBD1 identical over 9 bases. Germline CDR1 reads KGHSH; CDR2 reads LQKENI. J lost 7 bases, V lost 5 bases, and 11 bases had no gene match. This CDR3 has 15 amino acids. For the CDR3, the DNA is TGTGCCAGCTCAACCACTGTACAGGGGGCTGGTGGCTACACCTTC. It specifies CASSTTVQGAGGYTF.

The V gene is TRBV4-3, the J gene TRBJ2-1; D is possibly TRBD1 (6 bases). CDR1 is LGHNA and CDR2 is YSLEER in the germline V gene. The V end was cut by 1 base, the J end by 4 bases, with 11 bases between. The CDR3 is 15 residues long. The chain's CDR3 is CASSQGTGQYNEQFF. The CDR3 DNA follows: TGCGCCAGCAGCCAAGGTACAGGACAGTACAATGAGCAGTTCTTC.

The chain is built from TRBV7-8 and TRBJ2-1; 9 bases fit TRBD2. The CDR3 is made up of 15 amino acids. CDR1 and CDR2 from the germline V gene are SGHVS and FQNEAQ. V shed 5 bases, J shed 4 bases, and the junction held 6 bases outside the gene matches. The DNA for the CDR3 is TGTGCCAGCAGCCCTCGACTAGCGGAATACAATGAGCAGTTCTTC. Translating it yields CASSPRLAEYNEQFF.

The CDR3 protein is CASSRRGGAQEAFF. Written as DNA, the CDR3 is TGTGCCAGCAGCCGCCGCGGTGGAGCCCAGGAAGCTTTCTTT. The chain uses TRBV5-6 and TRBJ1-1; D not certain. The CDR3 runs 14 residues. The germline CDR1 and CDR2 sequences are SGHDT and YYEEEE. V lost 4 bases and J lost 8, with 18 bases in between.

The chain couples TRBV4-1 to TRBJ2-3; 11 bases are a match to TRBD2. This CDR3 comprises 15 residues. The germline CDR1 and CDR2 sequences are MGHRA and YSYEKL. After removal of 1 base from V and 7 bases from J, the junction contained 4 bases not matched to a gene. CDR3 protein: CASSQVASGGNTQYF. Here the CDR3 DNA reads TGCGCCAGCAGCCAAGTGGCTAGCGGGGGGAATACGCAGTATTTT.

The V gene is TRBV4-1, the J gene TRBJ2-7; D may be TRBD1 (6 bases). Germline V gene lookup returns CDR1 MGHRA and CDR2 YSYEKL. The CDR3 has 15 amino acids. Trimming removed 3 bases at V and 2 bases at J, with 14 bases between. CDR3 protein: CASSQPGTIAYEQYF. The DNA of the CDR3 is TGCGCCAGCAGCCAGCCCGGGACAATTGCCTACGAGCAGTACTTC.

The rearrangement joins TRBV9 to TRBJ2-2; 7 nucleotides match TRBD1. After removal of 5 bases from V and 2 bases from J, the junction contained 9 bases not matched to a gene. Per the germline V gene, CDR1 is SGDLS and CDR2 is YYNGEE. The length of the CDR3 is 16 residues. Here the CDR3 reads CASRQPGQRNTGELFF. The CDR3 DNA sequence: TGTGCCAGCAGGCAACCGGGACAGCGAAACACCGGGGAGCTGTTTTTT.

The chain combines TRBV5-6 with TRBJ2-6; tentatively, D is TRBD1 (6 bases). The CDR3 covers 17 residues. The V end lost 1 base, the J end lost 0 bases, and 11 bases lay between the germline ends. Germline V gene sequence: CDR1 SGHDT, CDR2 YYEEEE. The CDR3, as DNA: TGTGCCAGCAGCTTGAGGGGGTCTCTCTCTGGGGCCAACGTCCTGACTTTC. Encoded protein: CASSLRGSLSGANVLTF.

The chain uses TRBV10-3 and TRBJ2-7; 10 bases are shared with TRBD1. With V trimmed by 4 bases and J by 6 bases, 6 bases remained unmatched. The germline gives CDR1 ENHRY, CDR2 SYGVKD. The CDR3 runs 14 residues. The CDR3 loop is CAISGGTGEFEQYF. DNA for the CDR3: TGTGCCATCAGTGGGGGGACAGGGGAGTTCGAGCAGTACTTC.

At least ten counts were recorded for this clone. The V call is TRBV6-1, the J call TRBJ2-1; D is possibly TRBD1 (5 bases). This CDR3 spans 11 amino acids. The V gene lost 9 bases and the J gene lost 4 bases, with 7 bases spanning the gap. CDR1 and CDR2 (germline): MNHNS, SASEGT. The DNA for the CDR3 is TGTGCCAGTAAGGGGTACAATGAGCAGTTCTTC. Its translation is CASKGYNEQFF.

This chain links TRBV4-3 with TRBJ2-5, with 8 positions matching TRBD2. The CDR3 is made up of 17 amino acids. V gave up 3 bases and J gave up 2 bases; unmatched junction bases: 11. Germline V gene data show CDR1 as LGHNA and CDR2 as YSLEER. The CDR3 here is CASSHHVASGLQETQYF. DNA for the CDR3: TGCGCCAGCAGCCATCATGTCGCTAGCGGGCTACAAGAGACCCAGTACTTC.